The source of this T cell receptor (beta chain) is a study of blood T cell repertoires in COVID-19. Everyone who took part was about 18 to 90 years old, and they came from roughly 25 US areas. The data were produced by immunoSEQ multiplex PCR, yet TCRdb's version contains in-frame clones alone and is incomplete. Of 200,000 to 250,000 clones in the sample, roughly 86% were seen once. The CDR3 loop spans 13 amino acids. The V end lost 3 bases, the J end lost 10 bases, and 10 bases lay between the germline ends. From germline, CDR1 is ENHRY and CDR2 SYGVKD. The clonotype was recovered from a man younger than 30 with acute COVID-19. Sequencing was carried out using PBMCs or T cells enriched from blood (not recorded which). J is TRBJ1-6 and V is TRBV10-3; the D is unclear. In DNA form, the CDR3 reads TGTGCCATCAGTGAAGAGAGGGTATCACCCCTCCACTTT. Translation: CAISEERVSPLHF.